This T cell receptor beta chain originates from a study of blood T cell repertoires in COVID-19. Original processing methods: From reference gene primer amplification, estimates of nucleated cell counts were derived. Assay used: immunoSEQ multiplex PCR; TCRdb lists only in-frame clones, some missing. V, J and clone size are those of that table, while D and trimming were read from the DNA. The sample yields around 300,000 clones, 75% to 90% seen once. The junction had 9 bases not matched to a gene; V was cut back by 7 bases and J by 7 bases. This CDR3 has 15 residues. The germline V gene encodes CDR1 SNHLY and CDR2 FYNNEI.

The clonotype originates from a woman in her 40s who had recovered from COVID-19. The chain couples TRBV2 to TRBJ1-6; 8 bases map to TRBD1. Sequencing was carried out using peripheral blood. The CDR3 DNA sequence: TGTGCCAGCAAAGGACAGGGTACGGGGAATTCACCCCTCCACTTT. Translating gives CASKGQGTGNSPLHF.